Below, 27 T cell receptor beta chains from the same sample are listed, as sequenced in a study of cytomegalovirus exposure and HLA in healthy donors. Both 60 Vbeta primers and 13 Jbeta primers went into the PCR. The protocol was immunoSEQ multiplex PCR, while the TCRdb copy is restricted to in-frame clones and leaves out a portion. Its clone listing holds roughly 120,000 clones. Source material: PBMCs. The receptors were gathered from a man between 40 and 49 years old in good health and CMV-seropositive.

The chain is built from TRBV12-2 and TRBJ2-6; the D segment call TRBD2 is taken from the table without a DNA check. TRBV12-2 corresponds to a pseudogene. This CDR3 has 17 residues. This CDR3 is CASRLSLRSSGANVLTF. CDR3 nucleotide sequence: TGTGCAAGTCGCTTATCCCTCCGTTCCTCTGGGGCCAACGTCCTGACTTTC.

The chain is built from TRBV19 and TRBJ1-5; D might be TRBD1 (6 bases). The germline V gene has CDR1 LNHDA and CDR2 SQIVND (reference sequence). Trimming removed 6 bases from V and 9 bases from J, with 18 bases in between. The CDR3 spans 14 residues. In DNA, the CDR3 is TGTGCCAGTAGCCTGGGACAAGGAATACTGCCCCAGCATTTT. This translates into CASSLGQGILPQHF.

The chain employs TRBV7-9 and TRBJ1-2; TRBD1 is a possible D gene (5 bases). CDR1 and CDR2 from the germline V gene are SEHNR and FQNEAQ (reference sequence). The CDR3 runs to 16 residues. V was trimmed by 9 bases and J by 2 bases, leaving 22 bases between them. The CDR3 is CASRPSGGVLNYGYTF. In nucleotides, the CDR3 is TGTGCCAGTCGACCCTCAGGAGGGGTATTGAACTATGGCTACACCTTC.

The CDR3 protein is CASTLEANYGYTF. The CDR3 DNA sequence: TGTGCCAGCACGCTAGAAGCTAACTATGGCTACACCTTC. The chain is built from TRBV5-4 and TRBJ1-2; D unclear. Germline CDR1 and CDR2: SGHNT and YYREEE (reference sequence). The V end was cut by 6 bases, the J end by 0 bases, with 9 bases between. The CDR3 runs to 13 residues.

CDR3 nucleotides: TGTGCCAGCAGGAGGGACAGGGGGGACGCGTACGAGCAGTACTTC. It yields the protein CASRRDRGDAYEQYF. The V and J genes are TRBV6-5 and TRBJ2-7, with TRBD1 matching 11 bases. J gave up 4 bases and V 6 bases, and 8 bases lay outside the gene matches. The CDR3 is 15 amino acids. Germline CDR1 reads MNHEY; CDR2 reads SVGAGI.

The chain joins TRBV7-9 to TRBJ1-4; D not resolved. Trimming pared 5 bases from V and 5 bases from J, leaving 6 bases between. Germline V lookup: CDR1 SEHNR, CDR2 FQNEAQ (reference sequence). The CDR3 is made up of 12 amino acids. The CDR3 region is CASSPRNEKLFF. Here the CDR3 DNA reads TGTGCCAGCAGCCCCAGGAATGAAAAACTGTTTTTT.

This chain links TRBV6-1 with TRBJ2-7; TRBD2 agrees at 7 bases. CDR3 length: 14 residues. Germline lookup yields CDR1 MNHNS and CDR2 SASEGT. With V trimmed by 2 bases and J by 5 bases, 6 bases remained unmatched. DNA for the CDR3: TGTGCCAGCAGTGAAAGGCGGGGGTCGGACGAGCAGTACTTC. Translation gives CASSERRGSDEQYF.

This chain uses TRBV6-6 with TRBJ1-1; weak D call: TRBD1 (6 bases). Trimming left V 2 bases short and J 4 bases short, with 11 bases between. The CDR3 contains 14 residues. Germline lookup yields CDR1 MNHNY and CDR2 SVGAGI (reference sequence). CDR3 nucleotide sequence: TGTGCCAGCAGTTACCAGGGGTGGCGCACTGAAGCTTTCTTT. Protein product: CASSYQGWRTEAFF.

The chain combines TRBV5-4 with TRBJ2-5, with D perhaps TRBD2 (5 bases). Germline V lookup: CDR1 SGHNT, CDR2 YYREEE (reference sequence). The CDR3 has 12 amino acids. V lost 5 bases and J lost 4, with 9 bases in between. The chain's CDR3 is CASRYAGETQYF. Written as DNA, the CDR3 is TGTGCCAGCAGATATGCGGGAGAGACCCAGTACTTC.

CDR3 protein: CASNKAKQGKNTEAFF. The CDR3 DNA reads as TGTGCCAGCAACAAGGCAAAACAGGGGAAGAACACTGAAGCTTTCTTT. The rearrangement uses TRBV28 and TRBJ1-1; the match to TRBD1 covers 7 bases. Germline-derived CDR1 and CDR2 are MDHEN and SYDVKM. Losses at the gene ends were 7 bases for V and 1 base for J; bases not matched to a gene: 12. The CDR3 has 16 residues.

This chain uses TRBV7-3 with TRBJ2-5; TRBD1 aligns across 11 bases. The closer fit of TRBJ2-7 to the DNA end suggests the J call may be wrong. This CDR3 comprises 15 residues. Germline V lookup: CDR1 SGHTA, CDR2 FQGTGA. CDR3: CASSPGGTGGYEQYF. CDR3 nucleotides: TGTGCCAGCAGTCCTGGAGGGACAGGGGGCTACGAGCAGTACTTC.

CDR3 amino acids: CSVEEREGVVYTQYF. CDR3 DNA sequence: TGCAGCGTTGAGGAGCGGGAGGGGGTGGTTTATACGCAGTATTTT. The chain recombines TRBV29-1 with TRBJ2-3; TRBD2 aligns across 10 bases. CDR1 is SQVTM and CDR2 is ANQGSEA in the germline V gene. The CDR3 spans 15 residues. The V segment lost 3 bases and the J segment 7 bases; nucleotides outside the gene matches: 10.

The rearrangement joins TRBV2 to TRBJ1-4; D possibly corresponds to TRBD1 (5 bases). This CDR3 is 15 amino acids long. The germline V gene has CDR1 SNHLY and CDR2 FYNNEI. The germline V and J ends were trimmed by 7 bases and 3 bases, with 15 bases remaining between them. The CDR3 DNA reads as TGTGCCAGCACCGGACCCAGGGTGGCTAATGAAAAACTGTTTTTT. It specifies CASTGPRVANEKLFF.

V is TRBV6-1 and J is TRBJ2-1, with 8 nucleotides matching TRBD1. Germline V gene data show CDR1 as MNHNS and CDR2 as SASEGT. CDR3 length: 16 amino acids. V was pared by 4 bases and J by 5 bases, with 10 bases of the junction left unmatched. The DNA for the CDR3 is TGTGCCAGCAGTGCCAGGGGGCCGGCCTTGAACAATGAGCAGTTCTTC. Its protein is CASSARGPALNNEQFF.

For the CDR3, the DNA is TGTGCCAGCAGGGGACTAGCGGGAGCAATGGAGACCCAGTACTTC. The encoded protein is CASRGLAGAMETQYF. The chain is built from TRBV28 and TRBJ2-5; the match to TRBD2 covers 14 bases. Germline V lookup: CDR1 MDHEN, CDR2 SYDVKM. CDR3 size: 15 residues. With 6 bases clipped from V and 5 bases from J, the junction kept 5 bases outside the gene matches.

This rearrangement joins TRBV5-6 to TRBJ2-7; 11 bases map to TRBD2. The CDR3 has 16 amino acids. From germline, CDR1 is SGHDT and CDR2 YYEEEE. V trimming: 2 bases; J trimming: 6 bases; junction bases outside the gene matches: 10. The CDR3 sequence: CASSFLSGRAEGEQYF. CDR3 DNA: TGTGCCAGCAGCTTTCTTAGCGGGAGGGCTGAGGGCGAGCAGTACTTC.

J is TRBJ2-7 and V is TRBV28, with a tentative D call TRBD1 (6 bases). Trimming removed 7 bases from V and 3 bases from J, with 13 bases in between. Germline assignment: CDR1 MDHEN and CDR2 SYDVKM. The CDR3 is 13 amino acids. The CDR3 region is CASTLGTHYEQYF. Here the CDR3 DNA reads TGTGCCAGCACCCTCGGGACACACTACGAGCAGTACTTC.

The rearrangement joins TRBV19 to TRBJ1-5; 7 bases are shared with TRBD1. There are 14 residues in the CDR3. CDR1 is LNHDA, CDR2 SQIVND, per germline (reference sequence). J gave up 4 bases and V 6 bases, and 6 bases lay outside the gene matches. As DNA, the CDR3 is TGTGCCAGTAGGTTCCGGGACAGAAATCAGCCCCAGCATTTT. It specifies CASRFRDRNQPQHF.

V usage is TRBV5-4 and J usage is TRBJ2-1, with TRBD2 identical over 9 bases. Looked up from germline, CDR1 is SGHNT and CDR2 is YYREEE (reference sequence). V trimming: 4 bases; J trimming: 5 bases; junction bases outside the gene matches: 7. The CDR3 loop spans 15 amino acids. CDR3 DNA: TGTGCCAGCAGCCCCAGCGGGAGGATGCACAATGAGCAGTTCTTC. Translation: CASSPSGRMHNEQFF. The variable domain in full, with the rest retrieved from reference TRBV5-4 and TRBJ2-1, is ETGVTQSPTHLIKTRGQQVTLRCSSQSGHNTVSWYQQALGQGPQFIFQYYREEENGRGNFPPRFSGLQFPNYSSELNVNALELDDSALYLCASSPSGRMHNEQFFGPGTRLTVL.

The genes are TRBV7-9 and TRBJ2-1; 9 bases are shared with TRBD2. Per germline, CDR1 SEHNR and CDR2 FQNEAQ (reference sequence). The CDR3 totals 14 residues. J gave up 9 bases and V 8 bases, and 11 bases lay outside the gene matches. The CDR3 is CASWASGMVGEQFF. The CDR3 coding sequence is TGTGCCAGCTGGGCTAGCGGGATGGTTGGTGAGCAGTTCTTC.

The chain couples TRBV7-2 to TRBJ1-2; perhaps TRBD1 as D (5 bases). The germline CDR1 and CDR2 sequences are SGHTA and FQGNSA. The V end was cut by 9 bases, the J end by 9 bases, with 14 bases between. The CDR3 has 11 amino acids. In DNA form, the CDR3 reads TGTGCCAGGCGGGGGTTCGATCGCTACACCTTC. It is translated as CARRGFDRYTF.

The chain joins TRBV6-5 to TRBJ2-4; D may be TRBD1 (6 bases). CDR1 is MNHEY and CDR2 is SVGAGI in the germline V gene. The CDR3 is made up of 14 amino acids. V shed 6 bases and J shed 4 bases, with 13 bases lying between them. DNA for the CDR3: TGTGCCAGCAGGCCACAGGGAATGAAAAACATTCAGTACTTC. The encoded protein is CASRPQGMKNIQYF.

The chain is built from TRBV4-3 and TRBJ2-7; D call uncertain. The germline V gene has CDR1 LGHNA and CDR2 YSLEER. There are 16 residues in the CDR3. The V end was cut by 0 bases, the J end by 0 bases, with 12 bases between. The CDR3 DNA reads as TGCGCCAGCAGCCAAGATCTCGGGTTTAGCTCCTACGAGCAGTACTTC. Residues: CASSQDLGFSSYEQYF.

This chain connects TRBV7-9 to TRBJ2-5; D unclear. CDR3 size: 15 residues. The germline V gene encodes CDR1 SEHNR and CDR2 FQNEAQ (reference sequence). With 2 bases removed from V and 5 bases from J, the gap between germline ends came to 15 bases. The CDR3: CASSLFVAPGETQYF. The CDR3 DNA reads TGTGCCAGCAGCTTATTCGTCGCCCCCGGGGAGACCCAGTACTTC.

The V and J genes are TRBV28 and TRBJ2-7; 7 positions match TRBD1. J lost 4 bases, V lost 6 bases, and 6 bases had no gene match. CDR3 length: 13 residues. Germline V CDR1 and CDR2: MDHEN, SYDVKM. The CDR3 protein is CASRPGGRYEQYF. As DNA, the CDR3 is TGTGCCAGCAGGCCAGGGGGTAGATACGAGCAGTACTTC.

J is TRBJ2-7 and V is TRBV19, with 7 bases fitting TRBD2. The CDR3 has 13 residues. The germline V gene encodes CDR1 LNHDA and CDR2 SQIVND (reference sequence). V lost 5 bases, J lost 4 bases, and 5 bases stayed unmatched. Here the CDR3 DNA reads TGTGCCAGTAGTCCCCAGGGAGGGTACGAGCAGTACTTC. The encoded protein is CASSPQGGYEQYF.

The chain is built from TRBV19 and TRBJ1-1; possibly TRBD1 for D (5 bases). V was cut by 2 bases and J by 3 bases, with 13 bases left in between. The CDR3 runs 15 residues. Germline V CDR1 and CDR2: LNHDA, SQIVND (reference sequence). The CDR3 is CASSIMVGQDTEAFF. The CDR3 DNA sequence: TGTGCCAGTAGTATAATGGTGGGGCAGGACACTGAAGCTTTCTTT.